This T cell receptor beta chain was retrieved from a study of blood T cell repertoires in COVID-19. On the study more broadly: Some COVID-19 samples were acute and others convalescent; all came from the United States, Italy and Spain. T cells, B-cell-depleted T cells, or PBMCs supplied cDNA or gDNA.

V lost 2 bases, J lost 5 bases, and 7 bases lay in between. CDR1 and CDR2 (germline): SGHKS, YYEKEE (reference sequence). There are 12 residues in the CDR3. Original processing notes: For nucleated cells, counts were estimated from reference gene primer amplification. Here immunoSEQ multiplex PCR was the method, and the copy in TCRdb shows in-frame clones only, minus some. V and J calls and clone size are those listed in that table; D and trimming were worked out from the DNA. The sample lists roughly 23,000 clones; 85% to 90% were seen once. Seattle participants joined during active infection and were tracked over time.

The TCR sequence derives from a man between 65 and 85 years old with COVID-19, enrolled during active disease. This chain connects TRBV5-5 to TRBJ2-5; D remains ambiguous. The specimen was peripheral blood. The CDR3 spells CASSFSFETQYF. In DNA form, the CDR3 reads TGTGCCAGCAGCTTTTCATTCGAGACCCAGTACTTC.